What follows is one TCR beta chain and its context. The data were taken from a study of blood T cell repertoires in COVID-19. On the study more broadly: The cDNA or gDNA used as material had been derived from T cells, B-cell-depleted T cells, or PBMCs.

Germline trimming cut 1 base from V and 3 bases from J; bases unmatched to any gene: 11. CDR3 length equals 18 residues. Germline-derived CDR1 and CDR2 are MGHRA and YSYEKL. Original data processing: Reference gene primers were amplified, and this amplification served to estimate nucleated cell counts. Clones were sequenced by immunoSEQ multiplex PCR, and TCRdb holds only the in-frame ones, with some missing. V, J and clone size are those of that table, while D and trimming were read from the DNA. The table includes approximately 100,000 clones, more than 80% detected once. This clonotype was sampled from a woman aged 60-70 years with acute or convalescent COVID-19. Specimen: peripheral blood. The chain employs TRBV4-1 and TRBJ2-7; TRBD2 matches at 11 bases. The DNA of the CDR3 is TGCGCCAGCAGCCAAGGGGCCTCACTAGCGGGAGAAGGCTACGAGCAGTACTTC. Its protein is CASSQGASLAGEGYEQYF.